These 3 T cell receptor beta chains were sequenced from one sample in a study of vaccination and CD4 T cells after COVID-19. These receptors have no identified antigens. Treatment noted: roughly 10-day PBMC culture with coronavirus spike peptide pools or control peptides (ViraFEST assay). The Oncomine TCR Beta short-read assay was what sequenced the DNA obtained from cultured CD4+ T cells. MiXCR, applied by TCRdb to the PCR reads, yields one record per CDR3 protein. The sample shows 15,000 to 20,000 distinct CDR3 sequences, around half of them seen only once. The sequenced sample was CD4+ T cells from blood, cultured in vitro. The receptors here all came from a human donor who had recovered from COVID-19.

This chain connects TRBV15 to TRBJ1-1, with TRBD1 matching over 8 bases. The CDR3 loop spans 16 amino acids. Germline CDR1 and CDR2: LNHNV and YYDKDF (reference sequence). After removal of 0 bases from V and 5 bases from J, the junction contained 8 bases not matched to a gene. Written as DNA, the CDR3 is TGTGCCACCAGCAGAGATGAAGACAGGGGCAGAACTGAAGCTTTCTTT. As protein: CATSRDEDRGRTEAFF.

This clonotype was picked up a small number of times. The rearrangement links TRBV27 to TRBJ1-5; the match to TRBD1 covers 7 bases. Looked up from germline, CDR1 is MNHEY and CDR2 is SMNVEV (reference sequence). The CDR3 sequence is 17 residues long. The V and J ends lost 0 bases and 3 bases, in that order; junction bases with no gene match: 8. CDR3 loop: CASSLSGTDSFNQPQHF. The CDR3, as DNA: TGTGCCAGCAGTTTATCAGGGACAGATAGTTTCAATCAGCCCCAGCATTTT.

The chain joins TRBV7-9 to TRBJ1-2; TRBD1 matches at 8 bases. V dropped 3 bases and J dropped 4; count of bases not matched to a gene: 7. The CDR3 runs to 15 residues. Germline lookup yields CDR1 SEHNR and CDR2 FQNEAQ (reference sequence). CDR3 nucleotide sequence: TGTGCCAGCAGCTTGGTTGGACAGGGTACCTATGGCTACACCTTC. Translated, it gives CASSLVGQGTYGYTF.